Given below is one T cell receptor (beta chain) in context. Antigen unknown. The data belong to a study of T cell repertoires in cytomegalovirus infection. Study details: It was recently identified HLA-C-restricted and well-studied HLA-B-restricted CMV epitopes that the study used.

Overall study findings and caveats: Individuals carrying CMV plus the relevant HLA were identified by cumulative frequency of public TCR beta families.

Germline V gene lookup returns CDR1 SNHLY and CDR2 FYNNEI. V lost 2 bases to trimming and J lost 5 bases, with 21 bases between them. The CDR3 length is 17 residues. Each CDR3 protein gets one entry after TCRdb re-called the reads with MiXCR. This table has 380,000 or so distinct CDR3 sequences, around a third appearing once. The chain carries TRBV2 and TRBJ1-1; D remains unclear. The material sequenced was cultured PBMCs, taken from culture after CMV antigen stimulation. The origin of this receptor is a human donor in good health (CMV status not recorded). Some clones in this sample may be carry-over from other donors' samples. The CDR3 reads CASSETSVFGGRTEAFF. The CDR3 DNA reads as TGTGCCAGCAGTGAAACTTCCGTTTTTGGAGGTAGAACTGAAGCTTTCTTT.